Following are 8 T cell receptor beta chains from one sample sequenced in a study of siplizumab effects on memory and regulatory T cells (dated by TCRdb to the late 2010s). Libraries were constructed by the immunoSEQ multiplex PCR assay. Sourced from immuneACCESS, this table was stored by TCRdb with only in-frame sequences that have V and J called. A share of the clones is absent; for the studies checked, an unresolved V gene accounts for under half, and the remainder has no known explanation. The sample records some 80,000 clones, roughly 94% of which are singletons. The top ten constitute approximately 17% of the sample. Sequencing used CD8+ T cells sorted from blood. These receptors all stem from a human donor in good health.

The V gene is TRBV7-9, the J gene TRBJ2-3; 8 nucleotides agree with TRBD2. Germline CDR1 and CDR2: SEHNR and FQNEAQ (reference sequence). J lost 2 bases, V lost 5 bases, and 6 bases had no gene match. This CDR3 region has 15 residues. CDR3 residues: CASSDSGTHTDTQYF. CDR3 in DNA: TGTGCCAGCAGCGATAGCGGGACCCACACAGATACGCAGTATTTT.

This sequence joins TRBV21-1 and TRBJ2-7. TRBV21-1 is a known pseudogene. The CDR3 has 18 residues. The CDR3 nucleotides are TGTGCCAGCAGCAAAGCGCTCCCCTCTGTCAAGTACTCCTACGAGCAGTACTTC. Protein: CASSKALPSVKYSYEQYF.

The count of this clone is one. The chain recombines TRBV4-1 with TRBJ2-1, with 14 positions matching TRBD2. Germline V gives CDR1 MGHRA, CDR2 YSYEKL. This CDR3 is built from 15 residues. The V segment lost 4 bases and the J segment 8 bases; nucleotides outside the gene matches: 4. The CDR3 coding sequence is TGCGCCAGCAGCCTGACTAGCGGGAGGGCCGATGAGCAGTTCTTC. This translates into CASSLTSGRADEQFF.

The rearrangement links TRBV5-6 to TRBJ2-7, with 9 bases that match TRBD2. Germline CDR1 and CDR2: SGHDT and YYEEEE. Germline trimming cut 4 bases from V and 4 bases from J; bases unmatched to any gene: 15. The CDR3 has 17 amino acids. CDR3 coding DNA: TGTGCCAGCAGCCCGGACACTGTGGCGGGAGGGCCGTACGAGCAGTACTTC. Its protein is CASSPDTVAGGPYEQYF.

This sequence joins TRBV27 and TRBJ1-1; no definite D call. The V gene's germline CDR1 is MNHEY and CDR2 SMNVEV (reference sequence). The CDR3 runs 15 residues. V lost 5 bases, J lost 7 bases, and 20 bases lay in between. Here the CDR3 DNA reads TGTGCCAGCAGTCCCTTTAACGCCCCGGGGTTTGAAGCTTTCTTT. Its translation: CASSPFNAPGFEAFF.

A single count supports this clone. The rearrangement links TRBV11-2 to TRBJ2-7; D is uncertain. Trimming took off 5 bases at V and 3 bases at J, with 14 bases between the two ends. CDR1 is SGHAT, CDR2 FQNNGV, per germline. CDR3 length: 14 residues. Written as DNA, the CDR3 is TGTGCCAGCAGCCTGGGTTTCTCCCTCTACGAGCAGTACTTC. Translation: CASSLGFSLYEQYF. The complete variable domain, with remaining parts taken from reference TRBV11-2 and TRBJ2-7, reads EAGVAQSPRYKIIEKRQSVAFWCNPISGHATLYWYQQILGQGPKLLIQFQNNGVVDDSQLPKDRFSAERLKGVDSTLKIQPAKLEDSAVYLCASSLGFSLYEQYFGPGTRLTVT.

V is TRBV19 and J is TRBJ2-7, with 13 bases aligning to TRBD2. V lost 3 bases to trimming and J lost 5 bases; unmatched junction nucleotides: 1. In germline, CDR1 is LNHDA, CDR2 SQIVND (reference sequence). This CDR3 comprises 14 residues. CDR3 nucleotide sequence: TGTGCCAGTAGTATCGGACTAGCGGGAGACGAGCAGTACTTC. Translation gives CASSIGLAGDEQYF.

The CDR3, as DNA: TGTGCCAGCAGCCTAGATCAGCGGGCCAACAATGAGCAGTTCTTC. Encoded protein: CASSLDQRANNEQFF. The chain carries TRBV7-9 and TRBJ2-1; tentative D call: TRBD2 (6 bases). V lost 5 bases and J lost 5, with 16 bases in between. Germline V gene data show CDR1 as SEHNR and CDR2 as FQNEAQ (reference sequence). This CDR3 spans 15 amino acids.